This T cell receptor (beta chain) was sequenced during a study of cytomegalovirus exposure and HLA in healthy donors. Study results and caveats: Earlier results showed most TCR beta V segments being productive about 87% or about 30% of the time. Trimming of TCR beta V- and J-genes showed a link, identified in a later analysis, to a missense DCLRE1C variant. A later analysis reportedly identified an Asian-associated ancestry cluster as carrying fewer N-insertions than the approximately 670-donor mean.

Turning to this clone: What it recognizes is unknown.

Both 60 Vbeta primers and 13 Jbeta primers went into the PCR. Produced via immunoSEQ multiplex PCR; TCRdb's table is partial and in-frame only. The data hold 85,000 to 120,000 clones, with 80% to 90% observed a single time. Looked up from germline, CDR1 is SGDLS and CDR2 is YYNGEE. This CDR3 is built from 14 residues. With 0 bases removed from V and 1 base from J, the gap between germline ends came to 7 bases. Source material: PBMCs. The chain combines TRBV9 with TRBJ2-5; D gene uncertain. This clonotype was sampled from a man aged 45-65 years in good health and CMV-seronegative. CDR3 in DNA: TGTGCCAGCAGCGTAGGGAGCGTCCAAGAGACCCAGTACTTC. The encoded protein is CASSVGSVQETQYF.